This TCR beta chain is from a study of blood T cell repertoires in COVID-19. TCRdb's table, derived via immunoSEQ multiplex PCR, lists solely in-frame clones and lacks some. This repertoire shows about 120,000 clones, approximately 89% found once; its top ten account for about 5.5%. V gave up 8 bases and J gave up 3 bases, with 16 bases separating them. This CDR3 spans 14 amino acids. Germline CDR1 and CDR2: MDHEN and SYDVKM. The rearrangement links TRBV28 to TRBJ1-2, with no clear D. This clonotype was sampled from a woman aged 60-75 years with COVID-19, enrolled during active disease. The sequenced sample consisted of peripheral blood. In DNA, the CDR3 is TGTGCCAGCGGGCGCCGAGATCTATACTATGGCTACACCTTC. It translates to CASGRRDLYYGYTF.